This T cell receptor beta chain emerged from a study of blood T cell repertoires in COVID-19. Germline assignment: CDR1 MNHEY and CDR2 SVGAGI. Trimming took off 6 bases at V and 4 bases at J, with 7 bases between the two ends. There are 11 residues in the CDR3. Original processing methods: How many nucleated cells were present was estimated from reference gene primer amplification. Data came from immunoSEQ multiplex PCR; TCRdb stores just in-frame clones and leaves some out. The V and J calls and the clone size are those of that table, but D and trimming were determined from the DNA. This sample has roughly 290,000 clones; 86% occur once, and the top ten carry 2% to 2.5%.

The chain links TRBV6-5 to TRBJ2-7; TRBD1 might be the D (6 bases). The specimen sequenced was peripheral blood. This TCR derives from a woman in her thirties who had recovered from COVID-19. The CDR3 coding sequence is TGTGCCAGCAGAAGGGGGTACGAGCAGTACTTC. Translated, it gives CASRRGYEQYF.